One sample yielded the 25 T cell receptor beta chains listed below, sequenced in a study of blood T cell repertoires in COVID-19. Here immunoSEQ multiplex PCR was the method, and the copy in TCRdb shows in-frame clones only, minus some. The table has 20,000 to 25,000 clones, approximately 91% seen once; the top ten hold roughly 30%. Sample: peripheral blood. The receptor source for this set is a woman aged 65 to 85 with active COVID-19.

This sequence joins TRBV9 and TRBJ2-1, with 11 positions matching TRBD2. The V and J ends lost 0 bases and 5 bases, in that order; junction bases with no gene match: 4. Germline V gene lookup returns CDR1 SGDLS and CDR2 YYNGEE. CDR3 length: 16 residues. The CDR3 nucleotides read TGTGCCAGCAGCGTAGGGCTAGCGGGGGGTCACAATGAGCAGTTCTTC. It is translated as CASSVGLAGGHNEQFF.

The CDR3 DNA reads as TGTGCCAGCAGCCCTACTAGCGGGGGGAGAGGGCTCAATGAGCAGTTCTTC. Amino acid sequence: CASSPTSGGRGLNEQFF. This chain links TRBV11-3 with TRBJ2-1; 12 positions match TRBD2. Trimming removed 5 bases from V and 6 bases from J; junction bases left unmatched: 11. The germline gives CDR1 SGHNT, CDR2 YENEEA. There are 17 residues in the CDR3.

CDR3 sequence (DNA): TGTGCCAGCAGCCCTGCGGGGGTAAGAGATACGCAGTATTTT. Translating it yields CASSPAGVRDTQYF. The chain couples TRBV7-2 to TRBJ2-3; 7 bases align to TRBD2. J was trimmed by 5 bases and V by 5 bases; bases with no gene match: 7. Per germline, CDR1 SGHTA and CDR2 FQGNSA. This CDR3 region has 14 residues. Looking up the rest from reference TRBV7-2 and TRBJ2-3 gives the full variable domain: GAGVSQSPSNKVTEKGKDVELRCDPISGHTALYWYRQSLGQGLEFLIYFQGNSAPDKSGLPSDRFSAERTGGSVSTLTIQRTQQEDSAVYLCASSPAGVRDTQYFGPGTRLTVL.

To note about this clone: Other DNA variants within this sample encode the same CDR3. V is TRBV5-4 and J is TRBJ2-7, with D perhaps TRBD2 (6 bases). Germline V CDR1 and CDR2: SGHNT, YYREEE (reference sequence). The CDR3 is 14 amino acids. V lost 2 bases and J 2 bases, leaving 11 bases between the germline ends. The CDR3 sequence: CASSFWDSAYEQYF. Written as DNA, the CDR3 is TGTGCCAGCAGCTTCTGGGACTCCGCCTACGAGCAGTACTTC.

The chain employs TRBV30 and TRBJ1-2, with unresolved D. V was trimmed by 3 bases and J by 2 bases, leaving 13 bases between them. From germline, CDR1 is GTSNPN and CDR2 SVGIG (reference sequence). The CDR3 is made up of 14 amino acids. The CDR3 coding sequence is TGTGCCTGGAGGGGGAGGAGGGTAAACTATGGCTACACCTTC. Translated: CAWRGRRVNYGYTF.

The rearrangement joins TRBV6-5 to TRBJ1-4, with 8 bases fitting TRBD1. Trimming cost V 2 bases and J 8 bases; bases outside gene matches: 4. Germline CDR1 and CDR2: MNHEY and SVGAGI. CDR3 length: 14 residues. CDR3 DNA sequence: TGTGCCAGCAGTTACCTCGGGACAGGCGAAAAACTGTTTTTT. Encoded protein: CASSYLGTGEKLFF.

The V and J genes are TRBV5-1 and TRBJ2-7; a weak D match, TRBD1 (6 bases). Trimming took 2 bases from V and 0 from J, leaving 9 bases between them. CDR3 length equals 14 residues. Germline V gives CDR1 SGHRS, CDR2 YFSETQ. In DNA, the CDR3 is TGCGCCAGCAGCTTAGGGGGATTCTCCTACGAGCAGTACTTC. Translated: CASSLGGFSYEQYF.

The V gene is TRBV27, the J gene TRBJ1-5; maybe TRBD1 (6 bases). The V gene lost 4 bases and the J gene lost 3 bases, with 16 bases spanning the gap. The CDR3 consists of 16 residues. Germline-derived CDR1 and CDR2 are MNHEY and SMNVEV (reference sequence). The DNA for the CDR3 is TGTGCCAGCAGTTCAAGGGGCAGGGGTGACAATCAGCCCCAGCATTTT. Its translation is CASSSRGRGDNQPQHF.

The table lists this clone with a few counts. The chain couples TRBV7-6 to TRBJ1-2, with D hard to call. Between the trimmed V and J ends, which lost 5 bases and 0 bases, there was a span of 13 bases. This CDR3 has 15 residues. Looked up from germline, CDR1 is SGHVS and CDR2 is FNYEAQ. CDR3 sequence (DNA): TGTGCCAGCAGCCCCGGGATCACCGCTAACTATGGCTACACCTTC. Translating it yields CASSPGITANYGYTF.

This rearrangement joins TRBV29-1 to TRBJ2-3, with D possibly matching TRBD2 (7 bases). Germline assignment: CDR1 SQVTM and CDR2 ANQGSEA. V lost 7 bases and J 0 bases, leaving 17 bases between the germline ends. The CDR3 spans 15 residues. The CDR3 bases are TGCAGCGCGTTAAGGGGGGGTGCTAGCACAGATACGCAGTATTTT. Translating gives CSALRGGASTDTQYF.

This chain links TRBV18 with TRBJ2-3; TRBD2 matches 9 bases. The ends lost 3 bases at V and 4 bases at J; junction bases unmatched: 5. Germline CDR1 and CDR2: KGHSH and LQKENI. The CDR3 runs to 15 residues. This chain's CDR3 is CASSPASGAADTQYF. CDR3 DNA sequence: TGTGCCAGCTCACCCGCTAGCGGGGCTGCAGATACGCAGTATTTT. The full variable domain, with the rest looked up from reference TRBV18 and TRBJ2-3, is NAGVMQNPRHLVRRRGQEARLRCSPMKGHSHVYWYRQLPEEGLKFMVYLQKENIIDESGMPKERFSAEFPKEGPSILRIQQVVRGDSAAYFCASSPASGAADTQYFGPGTRLTVL.

The genes are TRBV2 and TRBJ2-5; 7 bases match TRBD1. The length of the CDR3 is 16 residues. Germline CDR1 and CDR2: SNHLY and FYNNEI. With V trimmed by 7 bases and J by 4 bases, 15 bases remained unmatched. The CDR3 DNA reads TGTGCCAGCACCTACTCGGGGACAGCTAAGGCAGAGACCCAGTACTTC. This sequence encodes CASTYSGTAKAETQYF.

J is TRBJ2-1 and V is TRBV7-2, with D possibly being TRBD2 (6 bases). The length of the CDR3 is 15 residues. Germline CDR1 and CDR2: SGHTA and FQGNSA. The V and J ends lost 1 base and 2 bases respectively, with 9 bases between them. The CDR3 reads CASSLDRGTYNEQFF. The CDR3 region has the DNA TGTGCCAGCAGCTTAGACCGGGGGACCTACAATGAGCAGTTCTTC.

This clone was seen a handful of times. The chain joins TRBV5-4 to TRBJ1-1; 8 bases map to TRBD1. Germline V gives CDR1 SGHNT, CDR2 YYREEE (reference sequence). The length of the CDR3 is 15 residues. The V and J ends lost 4 bases and 1 base, in that order; junction bases with no gene match: 6. The CDR3 is CASSPRDRPNTEAFF. The CDR3 DNA follows: TGTGCCAGCAGCCCCCGGGACAGGCCGAACACTGAAGCTTTCTTT.

Here the CDR3 DNA reads TGTGCCAGCAGTGAACTTCGCGGTTTCAACGGGGAGCTGTTTTTT. Encoded protein: CASSELRGFNGELFF. The V gene is TRBV6-1, the J gene TRBJ2-2, with unresolved D. Germline values: CDR1 MNHNS, CDR2 SASEGT. Trimming pared 2 bases from V and 7 bases from J, leaving 14 bases between. The CDR3 covers 15 residues.

The chain carries TRBV6-6 and TRBJ1-1, with TRBD1 identical over 8 bases. The CDR3 runs 16 residues. Losses at the gene ends were 0 bases for V and 6 bases for J; bases not matched to a gene: 9. CDR1 MNHNY and CDR2 SVGAGI come from the germline V gene (reference sequence). The CDR3 region has the DNA TGTGCCAGCAGTTACTCGGGAACAGGGGGGGAGGCTGAAGCTTTCTTT. It encodes CASSYSGTGGEAEAFF.

The chain carries TRBV18 and TRBJ1-2, with a weak D call TRBD1 (5 bases). V was clipped by 6 bases and J by 2 bases, with 19 bases between them. CDR1 and CDR2 (germline): KGHSH, LQKENI. CDR3 length: 16 residues. The CDR3 spells CASSLSDTAGNYGYTF. The CDR3 DNA is TGTGCCAGCTCCCTTTCGGATACAGCAGGGAACTATGGCTACACCTTC.

The chain couples TRBV19 to TRBJ2-1; TRBD1 agrees at 9 bases. J was trimmed by 9 bases and V by 4 bases; bases with no gene match: 10. Germline V gene lookup returns CDR1 LNHDA and CDR2 SQIVND (reference sequence). The length of the CDR3 is 15 residues. CDR3 protein: CASSNAGTGFGEQFF. The DNA for the CDR3 is TGTGCCAGTAGTAACGCCGGGACAGGGTTTGGTGAGCAGTTCTTC.

The chain links TRBV7-2 to TRBJ1-2; D perhaps matches TRBD1 (6 bases). The V end lost 5 bases, the J end lost 8 bases, and 15 bases lay between the germline ends. The germline CDR1 and CDR2 sequences are SGHTA and FQGNSA. The CDR3 has 13 amino acids. The CDR3 protein is CASSLTGLSGYTF. The DNA for the CDR3 is TGTGCCAGCAGCCTAACAGGGTTGAGCGGCTACACCTTC.

This clone was seen a single time. The genes are TRBV5-1 and TRBJ1-3; TRBD1 is a possible D gene (6 bases). Trimming pared 4 bases from V and 4 bases from J, leaving 18 bases between. The germline V gene encodes CDR1 SGHRS and CDR2 YFSETQ. The CDR3 spans 16 residues. CDR3 DNA sequence: TGCGCCAGCAGCCCACCAGGGGATGTGGGAGGAAACACCATATATTTT. Translated: CASSPPGDVGGNTIYF.

This clone has only a few counts. The J gene is TRBJ2-1, the V gene TRBV7-3, with 7 nucleotides matching TRBD1. Germline V gene sequence: CDR1 SGHTA, CDR2 FQGTGA. V lost 2 bases, J lost 3 bases, and 4 bases stayed unmatched. CDR3 length: 15 residues. Here the CDR3 reads CASSLLGTDYNEQFF. The CDR3 nucleotides read TGTGCCAGCAGCTTATTGGGGACAGACTACAATGAGCAGTTCTTC. The variable domain in full, completed from reference TRBV7-3 and TRBJ2-1, reads GAGVSQTPSNKVTEKGKYVELRCDPISGHTALYWYRQSLGQGPEFLIYFQGTGAADDSGLPNDRFFAVRPEGSVSTLKIQRTERGDSAVYLCASSLLGTDYNEQFFGPGTRLTVL.

The rearrangement joins TRBV5-5 to TRBJ2-3; the match to TRBD2 covers 7 bases. CDR3 size: 14 residues. CDR1 is SGHKS and CDR2 is YYEKEE in the germline V gene (reference sequence). With V trimmed by 2 bases and J by 6 bases, 6 bases remained unmatched. CDR3 region: CASSFSGRGDTQYF. The CDR3, as DNA: TGTGCCAGCAGCTTTAGCGGGCGTGGGGATACGCAGTATTTT.

The rearrangement links TRBV7-8 to TRBJ2-3, with D perhaps TRBD1 (5 bases). This CDR3 comprises 18 residues. The germline CDR1 and CDR2 sequences are SGHVS and FQNEAQ. The V gene lost 5 bases and the J gene lost 2 bases, with 23 bases spanning the gap. CDR3 in amino acids: CASSPPPTVIEFTDTQYF. CDR3 nucleotide sequence: TGTGCCAGCAGCCCACCCCCGACAGTGATCGAATTCACAGATACGCAGTATTTT. The full variable domain, its missing parts supplied by reference TRBV7-8 and TRBJ2-3, is GAGVSQSPRYKVAKRGQDVALRCDPISGHVSLFWYQQALGQGPEFLTYFQNEAQLDKSGLPSDRFFAERPEGSVSTLKIQRTQQEDSAVYLCASSPPPTVIEFTDTQYFGPGTRLTVL.

V is TRBV5-1 and J is TRBJ2-7; possibly TRBD1 for D (6 bases). Germline V gene data show CDR1 as SGHRS and CDR2 as YFSETQ. The CDR3 contains 13 residues. Trimming shortened V by 5 bases and J by 6 bases, and 15 bases separated the two germline ends. CDR3 bases: TGCGCCAGCAGAGGGATACAGGGAACCGAGCAGTACTTC. This translates into CASRGIQGTEQYF.

The rearrangement links TRBV4-3 to TRBJ2-1; 9 bases fit TRBD2. Germline trimming cut 1 base from V and 8 bases from J; bases unmatched to any gene: 9. The CDR3 runs to 16 residues. Per germline, CDR1 LGHNA and CDR2 YSLEER. The CDR3 DNA is TGCGCCAGCAGCCAAGGCCGCGGGGGGGCCTTCCATGAGCAGTTCTTC. Protein: CASSQGRGGAFHEQFF.